This T cell receptor (beta chain) was recorded in a study of blood T cell repertoires in COVID-19 (dated by TCRdb to 2018 to 2021). In terms of the full investigation: Collaborator samples came from the United States, Italy and Spain and covered acute and convalescent phases of COVID-19. The samples were drawn from two sources: the first 160 participants of the ongoing ImmuneRACE study, and 950 to 1,500 subjects contributed by 6 global collaborators. A de-identified subject ID, COVID-19 status, age in years and sex were almost always included in the sample metadata. The prospective study material was composed of cDNA or gDNA derived from T cells, B-cell-depleted T cells, or PBMCs. HLA class I and class II types, where available, came from metadata supplied by the sample provider rather than from assay-based typing. The repertoires were made available in a free public database intended to serve as a resource for research on the immune response to SARS-CoV-2. Deeply sampled blood TCRbeta repertoires from subjects exposed to, actively infected with, or recovered from COVID-19 were included in the dataset. What the research found in general, with its limitations: Clinical and demographic metadata were provided uncurated, with the amount varying by source and participant.

On this clone itself: Its specific antigen is unknown. Base qualities were left out, and no much larger clone turns up one base away.

Whole blood was collected in K2EDTA tubes by collaborating institutions according to the institutions' own protocols. For TCRbeta analysis, collaborators shipped samples in one of three forms: frozen whole blood, isolated PBMCs, or DNA extracted from either of those sample types. CDR3 length: 14 amino acids, cysteine to phenylalanine. Only CDR3 DNA is held: 42 bases, read in frame from base 1. According to the germline V gene (reference sequence), CDR1 reads SGHNT and CDR2 reads YYREEE. V loses 4 bases of germline sequence and J loses 4 bases, and the interval between the two ends is 14 bases. The immunoSEQ Assay, a bias-controlled multiplex PCR, was used to amplify TCRbeta CDR3 regions from genomic DNA. In the original analysis: Nucleated cell counts per sample were estimated from amplification of reference gene primers within the assay. To quantify the absolute abundance of each unique TCRbeta CDR3 rearrangement, sequence reads were collapsed and filtered. Productive Simpson clonality was computed per sample as the square root of Simpson's diversity index over productive rearrangements. Imported from immuneACCESS, the table was reduced by TCRdb to in-frame sequences with V and J called. These copies leave out some clones; in studies compared against another copy, an unresolved V gene accounts for under half, and the cause of the remainder is not known. V, J and clone size are taken as reported in that table, and D and trimming were inferred from the DNA itself. The sample records 120,000 to 150,000 clones, approximately 87% of which are singletons. Roughly 6.6% of the sample lies in the top ten.

Sample: peripheral blood. Recombination linked TRBV5-4 to TRBJ1-2; no D gene can be assigned with confidence. The TCR was taken from an elderly man with acute or convalescent COVID-19. Read as DNA, the sequence is TGTGCCAGCAGCGCCGGGGTGCGGGGCTATGGCTACACCTTC. The resulting protein is CASSAGVRGYGYTF.